The 17 T cell receptor beta chains below all came from one sample that was sequenced in a study of T-cell reconstitution after alpha-beta-depleted transplantation in children listed by TCRdb under 2016. This specimen's treatment or condition label, interpreted: allogeneic hematopoietic cell transplantation with graft depleted of TCRalphabeta T cells and CD19 B cells. The library was built by means of PCR. The instrument was an Illumina HiSeq 2500. Molecular barcoding was employed in the preparation of TCR libraries, with unique molecular identifiers being used to normalize TCRbeta repertoire quantification. Clones were called with MiXCR by TCRdb after fastp trimmed the public reads at Q25, and only in-frame beta chains were retained. Every entry covers one CDR3 protein and lists the most common genes and DNA from its rows. This sample has fewer than 400,000 distinct CDR3 sequences in its table, and around 25% of those were observed once. Approximately 10% of the sample goes to the ten largest clones.

Material: PBMCs, mostly from graft donor cells, obtained 180 days after TCRalphabeta/CD19-depleted stem cell transplant. Receptors were obtained from a male patient aged 10 to 17 who had a stem cell transplant for acute lymphoblastic leukemia, so the T cells may come from the graft donor.

This clonotype was picked up a small number of times. This chain uses TRBV9 with TRBJ2-7, with 7 bases matching TRBD2. V shed 3 bases and J 4 bases; nucleotides not matched to a gene: 10. The CDR3 loop spans 15 amino acids. Germline loops: CDR1 SGDLS, CDR2 YYNGEE. The CDR3 bases are TGTGCCAGCAGCGCAGCGGGGACGACCTCTTACGAGCAGTACTTC. Encoded protein: CASSAAGTTSYEQYF.

This clonotype was found many times. The chain links TRBV10-3 to TRBJ1-1, with 10 bases identical to TRBD1. Per germline, CDR1 ENHRY and CDR2 SYGVKD. The V segment lost 9 bases and the J segment 2 bases; nucleotides outside the gene matches: 3. This CDR3 contains 13 residues. The CDR3 region is CAIRDRGNTEAFF. In DNA form, the CDR3 reads TGTGCCATACGGGACAGGGGTAACACTGAAGCTTTCTTT.

The genes are TRBV20-1 and TRBJ1-3; D remains ambiguous. The germline V gene has CDR1 DFQATT and CDR2 SNEGSKA (reference sequence). The CDR3 extends over 13 amino acids. With 2 bases removed from V and 0 bases from J, the gap between germline ends came to 5 bases. For the CDR3, the DNA is TGCAGTGCTAGAACGAACTCTGGAAACACCATATATTTT. Translated, it gives CSARTNSGNTIYF.

Only a few counts were recorded for this clonotype. J is TRBJ2-7 and V is TRBV29-1; no clear D gene. CDR1 SQVTM and CDR2 ANQGSEA come from the germline V gene. Trimming pared 5 bases from V and 5 bases from J, leaving 10 bases between. The CDR3 runs to 11 residues. CDR3 loop: CSVRSPHEQYF. Written as DNA, the CDR3 is TGCAGCGTTCGGTCGCCCCACGAGCAGTACTTC.

The gene calls are TRBV27 and TRBJ1-2, with TRBD1 matching 9 bases. The CDR3 sequence is 15 residues long. Trimming took 3 bases from V and 4 from J; bases not matched to a gene: 6. Germline V gene data show CDR1 as MNHEY and CDR2 as SMNVEV (reference sequence). The chain's CDR3 is CASSFWTGAGYGYTF. The CDR3 DNA reads as TGTGCCAGCAGTTTTTGGACAGGGGCAGGCTATGGCTACACCTTC.

This clonotype was counted a few times. V gene TRBV12-3 or TRBV12-4 combines with J gene TRBJ2-5; 7 bases agree with TRBD2. V was clipped by 6 bases and J by 2 bases; unmatched bases: 15. This CDR3 has 17 amino acids. The CDR3 protein is CASSFRSPLAPQETQYF. DNA of the CDR3: TGTGCCAGCAGCTTCCGCTCCCCACTAGCGCCTCAAGAGACCCAGTACTTC.

This clonotype has only a few counts. The J gene is TRBJ2-1, the V gene TRBV21-1; TRBD1 is the table's D call and was not checked against the DNA. TRBV21-1 represents a pseudogene. The CDR3 consists of 15 residues. The CDR3 DNA is TGTGCCAGCAGCAGTGGGCGGGTCAAGTACAATGAGCAGTTCTTC. Translation: CASSSGRVKYNEQFF.

The genes are TRBV9 and TRBJ2-1, with 8 bases identical to TRBD2. The CDR3 has 15 amino acids. After removal of 3 bases from V and 5 bases from J, the junction contained 7 bases not matched to a gene. The germline V gene has CDR1 SGDLS and CDR2 YYNGEE. The CDR3 reads CASSARKLADNEQFF. The CDR3 DNA follows: TGTGCCAGCAGCGCCAGAAAACTAGCGGACAATGAGCAGTTCTTC.

The chain couples TRBV7-7 to TRBJ2-2, with D perhaps matching TRBD1 (6 bases). The germline CDR1 and CDR2 sequences are SSHAT and FNYEAQ (reference sequence). The CDR3 is made up of 14 amino acids. V dropped 5 bases and J dropped 4 bases, with 11 bases sitting between them. The CDR3 DNA sequence: TGTGCCAGCAGCCATCACAGGGTCACCGGGGAGCTGTTTTTT. Amino acid sequence: CASSHHRVTGELFF. The entire variable domain, with the rest obtained from reference TRBV7-7 and TRBJ2-2, is as follows: GAGVSQSPRYKVTKRGQDVTLRCDPISSHATLYWYQQALGQGPEFLTYFNYEAQPDKSGLPSDRFSAERPEGSISTLTIQRTEQRDSAMYRCASSHHRVTGELFFGEGSRLTVL.

CDR3 region: CASGWDQPQHF. Written as DNA, the CDR3 is TGTGCCAGCGGCTGGGATCAGCCCCAGCATTTT. V gene TRBV27 combines with J gene TRBJ1-5; no definite D call. CDR3 length: 11 amino acids. Trimming took off 8 bases at V and 5 bases at J, with 7 bases between the two ends. In germline, CDR1 is MNHEY, CDR2 SMNVEV (reference sequence).

This clonotype has a handful of counts. The chain employs TRBV5-1 and TRBJ2-7, with TRBD1 identical over 8 bases. In germline, CDR1 is SGHRS, CDR2 YFSETQ. This CDR3 comprises 13 residues. Unmatched junction bases numbered 8, after V lost 3 bases and J lost 9 bases. The CDR3 nucleotides are TGCGCCAGCAGCTCACAGGGGGAGTTGGTGCAGTACTTC. The encoded protein is CASSSQGELVQYF.

The genes are TRBV5-5 and TRBJ2-7, with 9 bases lining up with TRBD2. Germline V gene lookup returns CDR1 SGHKS and CDR2 YYEKEE (reference sequence). Trimming took 4 bases from V and 4 from J; bases not matched to a gene: 9. This CDR3 is 15 amino acids long. The CDR3 DNA sequence: TGTGCCAGCAGCCGCGGGGGGGCTAGCCTTTACGAGCAGTACTTC. This encodes CASSRGGASLYEQYF.

Only a few counts were recorded for this clonotype. The chain joins TRBV7-2 to TRBJ2-7; TRBD2 matches 10 bases. The germline gives CDR1 SGHTA, CDR2 FQGNSA. Trimming cost V 3 bases and J 2 bases; bases outside gene matches: 7. CDR3 size: 16 residues. CDR3 amino acids: CASSFASGSGTYEQYF. Written as DNA, the CDR3 is TGTGCCAGCAGCTTTGCTAGCGGGAGCGGGACCTACGAGCAGTACTTC.

The chain links TRBV11-2 to TRBJ2-7; tentatively, D is TRBD1 (5 bases). Trimming shortened V by 5 bases and J by 7 bases, and 12 bases separated the two germline ends. CDR1 is SGHAT and CDR2 is FQNNGV in the germline V gene. CDR3 length: 12 amino acids. Here the CDR3 reads CASSPRDGEQYF. In nucleotides, the CDR3 is TGTGCCAGCAGCCCCAGGGATGGGGAGCAGTACTTC.

The table lists this clonotype with a few counts. V is TRBV7-6 and J is TRBJ2-2; D unresolved. CDR3 length: 14 residues. Per the germline V gene, CDR1 is SGHVS and CDR2 is FNYEAQ. V lost 2 bases to trimming and J lost 7 bases, with 11 bases between them. For the CDR3, the DNA is TGTGCCAGCAGCTTAAACGAGGTTTTCGGGGAGCTGTTTTTT. Its protein product is CASSLNEVFGELFF.

V is TRBV7-3 and J is TRBJ2-1, with 8 bases fitting TRBD2. V was clipped by 6 bases and J by 9 bases; unmatched bases: 10. The V gene's germline CDR1 is SGHTA and CDR2 FQGTGA. This CDR3 has 14 residues. The CDR3 spells CASSRSRTSIEQFF. The CDR3 DNA is TGTGCCAGCAGTCGCTCTCGGACTAGCATTGAGCAGTTCTTC. Using reference TRBV7-3 and TRBJ2-1 for the parts outside the CDR3, the full variable domain is GAGVSQTPSNKVTEKGKYVELRCDPISGHTALYWYRQSLGQGPEFLIYFQGTGAADDSGLPNDRFFAVRPEGSVSTLKIQRTERGDSAVYLCASSRSRTSIEQFFGPGTRLTVL.

This clonotype was counted only a few times. CDR3 loop: CASSLMNEQFF. Here the CDR3 DNA reads TGCGCCAGCAGCTTGATGAATGAGCAGTTCTTC. The chain employs TRBV5-1 and TRBJ2-1, with no clear D. Germline lookup yields CDR1 SGHRS and CDR2 YFSETQ. Trimming removed 1 base at V and 7 bases at J, with 3 bases between. CDR3 length: 11 residues.